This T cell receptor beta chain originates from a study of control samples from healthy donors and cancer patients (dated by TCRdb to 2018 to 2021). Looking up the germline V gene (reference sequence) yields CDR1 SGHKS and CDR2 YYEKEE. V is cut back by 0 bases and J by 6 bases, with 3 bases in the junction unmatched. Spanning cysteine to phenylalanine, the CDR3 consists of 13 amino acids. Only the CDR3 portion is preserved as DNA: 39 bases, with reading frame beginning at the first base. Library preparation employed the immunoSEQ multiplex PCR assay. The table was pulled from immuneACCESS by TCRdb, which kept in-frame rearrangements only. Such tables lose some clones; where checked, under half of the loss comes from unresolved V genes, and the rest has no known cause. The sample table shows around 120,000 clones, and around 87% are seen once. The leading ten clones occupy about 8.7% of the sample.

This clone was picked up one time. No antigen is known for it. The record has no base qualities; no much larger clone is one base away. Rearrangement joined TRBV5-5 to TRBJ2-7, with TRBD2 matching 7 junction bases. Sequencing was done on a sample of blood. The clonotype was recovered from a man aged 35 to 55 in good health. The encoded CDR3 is CASSLAPGGEQYF. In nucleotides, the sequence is TGTGCCAGCAGCTTGGCCCCGGGGGGCGAGCAGTACTTC. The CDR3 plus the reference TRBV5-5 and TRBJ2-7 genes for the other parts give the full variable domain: DAGVTQSPTHLIKTRGQQVTLRCSPISGHKSVSWYQQVLGQGPQFIFQYYEKEERGRGNFPDRFSARQFPNYSSELNVNALLLGDSALYLCASSLAPGGEQYFGPGTRLTVT.